The next 15 T cell receptor beta chains were all read from a single sample in a study of blood T cell repertoires in COVID-19. Profiled with immunoSEQ multiplex PCR; TCRdb holds only in-frame clones, not every one. The table shows 170,000 or so clones, with approximately 86% occurring only once. Specimen: peripheral blood. The receptors were gathered from a man aged 40-49 years with active or convalescent COVID-19.

The chain recombines TRBV24-1 with TRBJ1-5, with D possibly being TRBD1 (5 bases). V lost 6 bases and J lost 5, with 16 bases in between. This CDR3 region has 15 residues. The V gene's germline CDR1 is KGHDR and CDR2 SFDVKD. Here the CDR3 DNA reads TGTGCCACCAGTAAGGGGCAGGGTAATCATCAGCCCCAGCATTTT. It yields the protein CATSKGQGNHQPQHF.

CDR3 sequence: CASSSSSYEQYF. CDR3 nucleotides: TGTGCCAGCAGTTCTAGCTCCTACGAGCAGTACTTC. The rearrangement uses TRBV7-9 and TRBJ2-7; D gene ambiguous. CDR1 and CDR2 (germline): SEHNR, FQNEAQ (reference sequence). The CDR3 runs 12 residues. V lost 6 bases, J lost 0 bases, and 6 bases lay in between.

The chain is built from TRBV12-5 and TRBJ1-1; the match to TRBD1 covers 8 bases. J gave up 1 base and V 2 bases, and 0 bases lay outside the gene matches. Germline assignment: CDR1 LGHNT and CDR2 FRNRAP. The CDR3 covers 14 residues. The CDR3 DNA reads TGTGCTAGTGGTTTGACAGGGGGGAACACTGAAGCTTTCTTT. Translated, it gives CASGLTGGNTEAFF.

The chain joins TRBV5-8 to TRBJ1-3, with 9 bases identical to TRBD1. CDR1 and CDR2 (germline): SGHTS, YDEGEE. The ends lost 1 base at V and 5 bases at J; junction bases unmatched: 7. The CDR3 contains 16 residues. In DNA, the CDR3 is TGTGCCAGCAGCTTGCCCTTAACAGGGGGCCGAAACACCATATATTTT. Its protein product is CASSLPLTGGRNTIYF.

Worth noting for this clone: Other DNA sequences in the same sample also yield this CDR3. CDR3 in DNA: TGTGCCAGCAGCCAATCACAGACCGAAGCTTTCTTT. Its translation is CASSQSQTEAFF. The chain links TRBV3-1 (or the pseudogene TRBV3-2) to TRBJ1-1; no firm D call. Germline CDR1 reads LGHDT; CDR2 reads YNNKEL (reference sequence). CDR3 size: 12 residues. V was shortened by 2 bases and J by 8 bases, with 9 bases between the two germline ends.

The chain carries TRBV2 and TRBJ1-4, with D hard to call. V gave up 4 bases and J gave up 8 bases, with 8 bases separating them. The CDR3 covers 12 residues. Germline V gene sequence: CDR1 SNHLY, CDR2 FYNNEI. The CDR3 reads CASSASEEKLFF. CDR3 bases: TGTGCCAGCAGTGCGTCGGAGGAAAAACTGTTTTTT.

The rearrangement joins TRBV18 to TRBJ1-4; 8 bases are a match to TRBD1. Trimming removed 3 bases from V and 6 bases from J; junction bases left unmatched: 3. The CDR3 has 14 amino acids. Germline CDR1 and CDR2: KGHSH and LQKENI. CDR3 sequence (DNA): TGTGCCAGCTCACCCACGGGACAGGATGAAAAACTGTTTTTT. Its protein is CASSPTGQDEKLFF. Together with reference TRBV18 and TRBJ1-4, the CDR3 gives the full variable domain: NAGVMQNPRHLVRRRGQEARLRCSPMKGHSHVYWYRQLPEEGLKFMVYLQKENIIDESGMPKERFSAEFPKEGPSILRIQQVVRGDSAAYFCASSPTGQDEKLFFGSGTQLSVL.

This chain connects TRBV3-1 (or the pseudogene TRBV3-2) to TRBJ1-5; D is undetermined. CDR1 and CDR2 from the germline V gene are LGHDT and YNNKEL (reference sequence). V lost 3 bases, J lost 6 bases, and 9 bases lay in between. This CDR3 contains 13 residues. CDR3 sequence (DNA): TGTGCCAGCAGCCAGCTAGGAGGTCAGCCCCAGCATTTT. Translation gives CASSQLGGQPQHF.

Notes on this clone: The same CDR3 arises from other DNA sequences in this sample as well. V is TRBV30 and J is TRBJ1-3; no definite D call. CDR1 is GTSNPN and CDR2 is SVGIG in the germline V gene (reference sequence). Deletions cut 3 bases from V and 2 bases from J, with 5 bases between. This CDR3 is 12 amino acids long. The CDR3 is CAWSLTGNTIYF. DNA of the CDR3: TGTGCCTGGAGCCTAACTGGAAACACCATATATTTT. Filled out from reference TRBV30 and TRBJ1-3, the complete variable domain reads SQTIHQWPATLVQPVGSPLSLECTVEGTSNPNLYWYRQAAGRGLQLLFYSVGIGQISSEVPQNLSASRPQDRQFILSSKKLLLSDSGFYLCAWSLTGNTIYFGEGSWLTVV.

The chain links TRBV28 to TRBJ2-1; 7 nucleotides line up with TRBD1. The V and J ends lost 6 bases and 4 bases, in that order; junction bases with no gene match: 9. The CDR3 runs to 15 residues. The germline V gene encodes CDR1 MDHEN and CDR2 SYDVKM. The CDR3 region is CASSTMGQRYNEQFF. The DNA for the CDR3 is TGTGCCAGCAGCACAATGGGACAGAGATACAATGAGCAGTTCTTC.

This chain joins TRBV15 and TRBJ1-5; D uncertain. Per germline, CDR1 LNHNV and CDR2 YYDKDF (reference sequence). V lost 0 bases to trimming and J lost 0 bases, with 18 bases between them. The CDR3 runs 19 residues. The CDR3 loop reads CATSRDRTPDPYSNQPQHF. The CDR3 DNA reads as TGTGCCACCAGCAGAGATCGGACTCCAGACCCTTATAGCAATCAGCCCCAGCATTTT.

The rearrangement joins TRBV6-5 to TRBJ1-1, with D unclear. This CDR3 has 13 amino acids. Germline loops: CDR1 MNHEY, CDR2 SVGAGI. Trimming left V 7 bases short and J 3 bases short, with 12 bases between. The CDR3 DNA sequence: TGTGCCAGCACGTTTATTCTAGACACTGAAGCTTTCTTT. Amino acids: CASTFILDTEAFF.

The chain carries TRBV7-9 and TRBJ2-1; TRBD1 matches 9 bases. CDR1 is SEHNR and CDR2 is FQNEAQ in the germline V gene (reference sequence). The CDR3 has 16 amino acids. After removal of 4 bases from V and 7 bases from J, the junction contained 11 bases not matched to a gene. The DNA for the CDR3 is TGTGCCAGCAGCTCAGGGGGCGGGACAGGGTTAAATGAGCAGTTCTTC. This gives the protein CASSSGGGTGLNEQFF.

The rearrangement uses TRBV5-1 and TRBJ2-7; no definite D call. The CDR3 is made up of 15 amino acids. Germline values: CDR1 SGHRS, CDR2 YFSETQ. Trimming removed 1 base from V and 1 base from J, with 12 bases in between. CDR3: CASSLSSYRSYEQYF. CDR3 coding DNA: TGCGCCAGCAGCTTGAGTAGTTACAGATCCTACGAGCAGTACTTC.

The genes are TRBV19 and TRBJ1-1; 7 bases fit TRBD1. The trim removed 4 bases at V and 0 bases at J, leaving 8 bases unmatched. Germline V gene lookup returns CDR1 LNHDA and CDR2 SQIVND (reference sequence). The length of the CDR3 is 16 residues. CDR3 DNA sequence: TGTGCCAGTAGTACCCCTCAGGGGACAGTGAACACTGAAGCTTTCTTT. This translates into CASSTPQGTVNTEAFF.